These T cell receptor beta chains were read from a single sample in a study of CD8+CD57+ T cells in acquired aplastic anemia. Via MiXCR, TCRdb re-called the reads, giving one row per CDR3 protein. Of about 240,000 distinct CDR3 sequences listed, around 46% were seen once; the top ten hold 7.8%. The source material was sorted CD4+, CD8+, or CD8+CD57+ T cells (not recorded which) from PBMCs. All receptors derive from a human donor with aplastic anemia. Both conserved end residues are part of each CDR3.

v_gene: TRBV7-9; j_gene: TRBJ2-7; CDR3aa: CASSPAGLAGGRYEQYF
v_gene: TRBV19; j_gene: TRBJ2-3; CDR3aa: CASSGSSQYF
v_gene: TRBV20-1; j_gene: TRBJ2-7; CDR3aa: CSARDPGLAANEQYF
v_gene: TRBV20-1; j_gene: TRBJ2-7; CDR3aa: CSAREPSSSSYEQYF
v_gene: TRBV6-1; j_gene: TRBJ2-7; CDR3aa: CASDGYEQYF
v_gene: TRBV7-2; j_gene: TRBJ1-1; CDR3aa: CASSLVTENTEAFF
v_gene: TRBV6-6; j_gene: TRBJ2-1; CDR3aa: CASSYRDFIFSYNEQFF
v_gene: TRBV5-1; j_gene: TRBJ2-7; CDR3aa: CASSRSGIISGEQYF
v_gene: TRBV25-1; j_gene: TRBJ2-2; CDR3aa: CASSPPLAGNTGELFF
v_gene: TRBV7-2; j_gene: TRBJ2-2; CDR3aa: CASSTHSGGRTGELFF
v_gene: TRBV24-1; j_gene: TRBJ2-1; CDR3aa: CATSRAGYNEQFF
v_gene: TRBV19; j_gene: TRBJ1-1; CDR3aa: CASSIVVAPTEAFF
v_gene: TRBV7-6; j_gene: TRBJ2-7; CDR3aa: CASSETRTYEQYF
v_gene: TRBV14; j_gene: TRBJ1-2; CDR3aa: CASSPPAELLNYGYTF
v_gene: TRBV7-9; j_gene: TRBJ1-2; CDR3aa: CANSEDWTARSYGYTF
v_gene: TRBV25-1; j_gene: TRBJ2-3; CDR3aa: CASSEWGDTPYF